This TCR beta chain was recorded in a study of T-cell reconstitution after alpha-beta-depleted transplantation in children. CDR1 and CDR2 from the germline V gene are SGDLS and YYNGEE. The CDR3 has 15 amino acids. Trimming took off 0 bases at V and 5 bases at J, with 11 bases between the two ends. Unique molecular identifiers were built into the TCRbeta library. Each CDR3 protein gets one entry after TCRdb re-called the PCR reads with MiXCR. Here the sample spans around 800,000 distinct CDR3 sequences, roughly 16% being singletons. This clonotype was picked up many times. Its cognate antigen is unknown. General study results and limits: Elevated TCRbeta diversity at day 60 was traced, in some patients, to surviving recipient T cells and thymic progenitors. After one year, T-cell counts and TCRbeta diversity mostly came from new T cells. Roughly two months post-transplant, alpha-beta T cells reportedly originated from several hundred graft clones that had expanded.

The sample here was PBMCs, mostly from graft donor cells, taken 360 days after TCRalphabeta/CD19-depleted stem cell transplant. The sequence came from a male patient younger than 18 who had a stem cell transplant for acute lymphoblastic leukemia, so the T cells may come from the graft donor. The gene calls are TRBV9 and TRBJ2-2; unclear D gene. This CDR3 reads CASSVEAERTGELFF. For the CDR3, the DNA is TGTGCCAGCAGCGTAGAGGCGGAGAGGACCGGGGAGCTGTTTTTT.